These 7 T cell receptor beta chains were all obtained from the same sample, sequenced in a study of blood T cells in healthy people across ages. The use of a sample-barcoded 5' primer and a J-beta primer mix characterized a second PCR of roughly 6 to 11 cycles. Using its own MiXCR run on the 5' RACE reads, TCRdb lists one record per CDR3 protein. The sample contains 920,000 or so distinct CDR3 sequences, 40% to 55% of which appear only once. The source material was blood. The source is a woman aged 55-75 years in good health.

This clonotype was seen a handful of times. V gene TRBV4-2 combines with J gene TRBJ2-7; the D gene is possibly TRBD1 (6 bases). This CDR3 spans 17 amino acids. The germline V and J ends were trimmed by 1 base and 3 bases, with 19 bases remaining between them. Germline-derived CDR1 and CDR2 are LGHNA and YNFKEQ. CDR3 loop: CASSQVVTGMSGYEQYF. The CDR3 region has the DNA TGTGCCAGCAGCCAAGTAGTCACAGGGATGTCAGGCTACGAGCAGTACTTC.

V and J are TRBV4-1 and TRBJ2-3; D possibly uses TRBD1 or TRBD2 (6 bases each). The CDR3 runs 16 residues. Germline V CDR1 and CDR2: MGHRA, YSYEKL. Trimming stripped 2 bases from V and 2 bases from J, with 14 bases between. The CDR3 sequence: CASSQRQEGFTDTQYF. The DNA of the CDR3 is TGCGCCAGCAGCCAACGACAGGAGGGATTCACAGATACGCAGTATTTT.

In DNA, the CDR3 is TGCAGCGTTGAGTTCACACAACCGGGAGATACGCAGTATTTT. Amino acids: CSVEFTQPGDTQYF. The chain employs TRBV29-1 and TRBJ2-3, with D uncertain. The CDR3 covers 14 residues. Trimming removed 3 bases at V and 5 bases at J, with 15 bases between. Germline V CDR1 and CDR2: SQVTM, ANQGSEA.

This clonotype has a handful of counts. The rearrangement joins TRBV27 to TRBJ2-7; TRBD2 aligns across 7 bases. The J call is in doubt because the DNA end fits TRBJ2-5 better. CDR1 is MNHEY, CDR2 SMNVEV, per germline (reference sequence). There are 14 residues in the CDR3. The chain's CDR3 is CASSLSISGETQYF. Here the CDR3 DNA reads TGTGCCAGCAGTTTATCGATTAGCGGGGAGACCCAGTACTTC.

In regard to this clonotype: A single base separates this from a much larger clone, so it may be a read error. CDR3 sequence: CASSFVGGEQFF. DNA for the CDR3: TGTGCCAGCAGTTTTGTAGGGGGTGAGCAGTTCTTC. The gene calls are TRBV12-3 or TRBV12-4 and TRBJ2-1; tentative D call: TRBD1 (6 bases). CDR3 length: 12 residues. With 3 bases removed from V and 9 bases from J, the gap between germline ends came to 9 bases.

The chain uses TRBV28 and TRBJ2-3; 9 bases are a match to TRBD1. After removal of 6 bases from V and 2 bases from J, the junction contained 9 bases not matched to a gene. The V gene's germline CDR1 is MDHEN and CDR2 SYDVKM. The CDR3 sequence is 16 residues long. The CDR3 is CASRLLGTGFTDTQYF. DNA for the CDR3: TGTGCCAGCAGACTCCTCGGGACAGGGTTCACAGATACGCAGTATTTT.

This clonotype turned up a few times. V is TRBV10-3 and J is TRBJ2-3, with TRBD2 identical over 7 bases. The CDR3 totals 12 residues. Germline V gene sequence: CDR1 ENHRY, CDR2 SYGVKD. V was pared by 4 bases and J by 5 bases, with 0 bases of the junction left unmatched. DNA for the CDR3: TGTGCCATCAGTGTAGCGGGAGATACGCAGTATTTT. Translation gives CAISVAGDTQYF.